A single T cell receptor beta chain is shown here with its context. These data are taken from a study of cytomegalovirus exposure and HLA in healthy donors. The PCR employed 60 Vbeta primers together with 13 Jbeta primers. TCRdb's copy holds only in-frame clones and misses some; the assay was immunoSEQ multiplex PCR. The sample carries about 200,000 clones, about 80% recorded once. Germline CDR1 is SEHNR and CDR2 is FQNEAQ (reference sequence). V lost 2 bases, J lost 7 bases, and 15 bases lay in between. The length of the CDR3 is 15 residues. Material: PBMCs. This clonotype was obtained from a girl aged 10 to 17 in good health and CMV-seronegative. The V gene is TRBV7-9, the J gene TRBJ1-3; D is perhaps TRBD1 (6 bases). In DNA, the CDR3 is TGTGCCAGCAGCTTACAGGGGATTTTGGACAACACCATATATTTT. Translation: CASSLQGILDNTIYF.